The rows below give T cell receptor beta chains drawn from one sample of a study of Ad26.COV2.S vaccination and SARS-CoV-2 variants. Assay used: immunoSEQ multiplex PCR; TCRdb lists only in-frame clones, some missing. The sample has some 340,000 clones; approximately 86% are singletons. Sequencing used peripheral blood, obtained in a trial of Ad26.COV2.S vaccine versus placebo. The receptors were gathered from a person between 18 and 60 years old who received the Ad26.COV2.S COVID-19 vaccine or a placebo. CDR3s include the opening cysteine and the closing phenylalanine or tryptophan.

>TRBV5-1
CASSLTGFDTQYF
>TRBV7-9
CASSFMENTEAFF
>TRBV21-1
CASSKWNGPGQDEKLFF
>TRBV20-1
CSASMPERGVNGADTQYF
>TRBV13
CASSGKMSHEQYF
>TRBV28
CASSFLVDNTEAFF
>TRBV5-6
CASSLGGQQNIQYF
>TRBV14
CASSPQTPRASGNTIYF
>TRBV11-2
CASSFEGTIGTEAFF
>TRBV4-1
CASSQEGRGEAFF
>TRBV14
CASSPSPRVAQYF
>TRBV19
CASSIMSNTEAFF
>TRBV6-6
CASSSPGTGNTEAFF
>TRBV10-1
CASLLTAFREETQYF
>TRBV9
CASSDRDNEQFF
>TRBV28
CASRFSGETYEQYF
>TRBV27
CASSLRLAGLEQFF
>TRBV7-3
CASSPGDPYTETQYF
>TRBV7-8
CASSPQTLTGANSPLHF
>TRBV3-1/TRBV3-2
CASSRDRGFYNEQFF
>TRBV27
CASRQGRTYEQYF
>TRBV4-2
CASNGGGLPSTDTQYF
>TRBV24-1
CATQGIQETQYF
>TRBV30
CAWSVNFRGRGNGYTF
>TRBV27
CASSLKGPEGYGYTF
>TRBV6-5
CASSYLREAIGELFF
>TRBV9
CASSPRGTSYEQYF
>TRBV2
CASSGRTGISNEQFF
>TRBV6-5
CASRGRDIRAFF
>TRBV2
CASSADRNQPQHF
>TRBV19
CASSTTGDNQPQHF
>TRBV4-1
CASSQDQGQAGGYGYTF
>TRBV10-2
CASSDGRVVAEAFF
>TRBV25-1
CASSDARTGGAGAFF
>TRBV5-4
CASSVDSSSGNTIYF